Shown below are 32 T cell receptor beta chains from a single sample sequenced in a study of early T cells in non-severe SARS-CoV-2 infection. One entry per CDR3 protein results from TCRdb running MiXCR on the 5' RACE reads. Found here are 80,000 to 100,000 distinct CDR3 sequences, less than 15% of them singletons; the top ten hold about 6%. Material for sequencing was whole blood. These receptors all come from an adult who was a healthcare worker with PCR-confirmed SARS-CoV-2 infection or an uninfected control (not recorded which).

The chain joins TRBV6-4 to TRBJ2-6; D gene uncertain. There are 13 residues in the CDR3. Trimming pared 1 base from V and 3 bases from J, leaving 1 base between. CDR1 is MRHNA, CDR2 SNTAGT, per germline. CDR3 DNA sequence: TGTGCCAGCAGTGACTATGGGGCCAACGTCCTGACTTTC. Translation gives CASSDYGANVLTF.

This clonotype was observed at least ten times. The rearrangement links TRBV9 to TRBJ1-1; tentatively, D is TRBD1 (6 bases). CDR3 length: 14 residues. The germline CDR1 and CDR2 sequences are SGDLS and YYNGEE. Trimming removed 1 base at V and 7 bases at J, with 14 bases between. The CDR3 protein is CASSVSNRANEAFF. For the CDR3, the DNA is TGTGCCAGCAGCGTAAGTAACAGGGCCAATGAAGCTTTCTTT.

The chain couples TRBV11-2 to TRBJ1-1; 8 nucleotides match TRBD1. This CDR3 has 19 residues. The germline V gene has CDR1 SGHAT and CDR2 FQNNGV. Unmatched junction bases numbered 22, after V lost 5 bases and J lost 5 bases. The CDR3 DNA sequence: TGTGCCAGCAGCAACCCCCTCGAACGGACGACAGGGGCAAGGACTGAAGCTTTCTTT. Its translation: CASSNPLERTTGARTEAFF.

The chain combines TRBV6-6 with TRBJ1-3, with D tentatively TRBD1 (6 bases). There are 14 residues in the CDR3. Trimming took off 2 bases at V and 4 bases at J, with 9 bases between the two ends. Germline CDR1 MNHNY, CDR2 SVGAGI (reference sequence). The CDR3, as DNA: TGTGCCAGCAGTTACGGGCAGGGGGGAAACACCATATATTTT. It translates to CASSYGQGGNTIYF.

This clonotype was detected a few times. The CDR3 spells CASSSGTGINEQFF. The CDR3 region has the DNA TGTGCCAGCAGCTCCGGGACAGGGATCAATGAGCAGTTCTTC. The rearrangement uses TRBV5-6 and TRBJ2-1; 9 nucleotides match TRBD1. The V gene's germline CDR1 is SGHDT and CDR2 YYEEEE. The junction had 4 bases not matched to a gene; V was cut back by 3 bases and J by 6 bases. CDR3 length: 14 amino acids.

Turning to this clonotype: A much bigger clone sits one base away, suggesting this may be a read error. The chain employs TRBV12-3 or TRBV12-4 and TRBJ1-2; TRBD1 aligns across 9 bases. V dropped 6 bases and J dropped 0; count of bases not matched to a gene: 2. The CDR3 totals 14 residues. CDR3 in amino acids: CASSTGGTNYGYTF. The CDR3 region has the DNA TGTGCCAGCAGCACAGGGGGCACTAACTATGGCTACACCTTC.

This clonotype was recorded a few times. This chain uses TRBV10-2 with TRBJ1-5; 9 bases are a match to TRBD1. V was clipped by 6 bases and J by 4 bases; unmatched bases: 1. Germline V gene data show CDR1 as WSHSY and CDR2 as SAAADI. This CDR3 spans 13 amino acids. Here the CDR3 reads CASRTGGNQPQHF. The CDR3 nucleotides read TGCGCCAGCAGGACAGGGGGAAATCAGCCCCAGCATTTT.

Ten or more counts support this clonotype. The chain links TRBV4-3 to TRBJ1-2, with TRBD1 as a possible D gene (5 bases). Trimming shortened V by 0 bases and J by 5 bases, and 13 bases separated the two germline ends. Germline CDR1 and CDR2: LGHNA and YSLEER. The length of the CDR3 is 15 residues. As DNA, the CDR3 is TGCGCCAGCAGCCAAGATAAGGGGCTGGGATATGGCTACACCTTC. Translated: CASSQDKGLGYGYTF.

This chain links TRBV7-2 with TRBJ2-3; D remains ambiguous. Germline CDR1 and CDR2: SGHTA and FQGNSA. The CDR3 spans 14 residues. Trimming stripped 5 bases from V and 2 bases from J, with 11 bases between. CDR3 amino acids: CASSPPSDTDTQYF. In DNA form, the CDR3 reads TGTGCCAGCAGCCCTCCCTCAGACACAGATACGCAGTATTTT.

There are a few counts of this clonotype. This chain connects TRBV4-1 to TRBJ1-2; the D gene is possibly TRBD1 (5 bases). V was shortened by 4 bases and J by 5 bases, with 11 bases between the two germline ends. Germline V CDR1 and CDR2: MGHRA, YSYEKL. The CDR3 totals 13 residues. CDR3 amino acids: CASSLDTSYGYTF. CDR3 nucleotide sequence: TGCGCCAGCAGCCTGGACACCTCATATGGCTACACCTTC.

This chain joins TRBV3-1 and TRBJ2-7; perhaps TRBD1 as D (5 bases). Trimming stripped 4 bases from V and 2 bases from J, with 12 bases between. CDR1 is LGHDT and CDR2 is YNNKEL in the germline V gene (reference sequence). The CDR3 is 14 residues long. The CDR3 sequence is CASSPRGLAYEQYF. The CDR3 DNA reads TGTGCCAGCAGCCCAAGGGGCTTGGCCTACGAGCAGTACTTC.

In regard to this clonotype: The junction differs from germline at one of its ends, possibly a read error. DNA of the CDR3: TGTGCCATCAGTGAGTCGATAAGGATGGGGCAGTACTTT. This codes for CAISESIRMGQYF. This chain connects TRBV10-3 to TRBJ2-7, with a tentative D call TRBD1 (5 bases). The CDR3 is 13 residues long. Germline-derived CDR1 and CDR2 are ENHRY and SYGVKD.

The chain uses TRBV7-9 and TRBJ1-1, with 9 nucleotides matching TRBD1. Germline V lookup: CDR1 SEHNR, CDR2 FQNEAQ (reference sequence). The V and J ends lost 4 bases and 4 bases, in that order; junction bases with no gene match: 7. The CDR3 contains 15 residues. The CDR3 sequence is CASSYPTGGSTEAFF. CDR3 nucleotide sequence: TGTGCCAGCAGCTACCCGACAGGGGGAAGCACTGAAGCTTTCTTT.

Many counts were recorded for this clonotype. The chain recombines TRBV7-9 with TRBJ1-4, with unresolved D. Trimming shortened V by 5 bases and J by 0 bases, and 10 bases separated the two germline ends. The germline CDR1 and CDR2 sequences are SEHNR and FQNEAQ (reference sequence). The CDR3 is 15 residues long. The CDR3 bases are TGTGCCAGCAGCCCCCAGCAAGCAACTAATGAAAAACTGTTTTTT. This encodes CASSPQQATNEKLFF.

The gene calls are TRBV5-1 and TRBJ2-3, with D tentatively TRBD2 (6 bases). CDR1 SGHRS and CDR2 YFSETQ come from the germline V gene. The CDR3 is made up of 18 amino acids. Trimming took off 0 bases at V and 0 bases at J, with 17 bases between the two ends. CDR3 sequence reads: CASSLDTTSPTSTDTQYF. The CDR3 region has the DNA TGCGCCAGCAGCTTGGACACAACTAGCCCCACTAGCACAGATACGCAGTATTTT.

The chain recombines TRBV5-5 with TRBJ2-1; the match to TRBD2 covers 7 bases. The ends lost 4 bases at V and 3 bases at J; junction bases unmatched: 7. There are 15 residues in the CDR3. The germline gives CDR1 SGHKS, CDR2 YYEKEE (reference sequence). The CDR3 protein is CASSNRDYHYNEQFF. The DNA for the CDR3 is TGTGCCAGCAGCAACCGGGACTACCACTACAATGAGCAGTTCTTC.

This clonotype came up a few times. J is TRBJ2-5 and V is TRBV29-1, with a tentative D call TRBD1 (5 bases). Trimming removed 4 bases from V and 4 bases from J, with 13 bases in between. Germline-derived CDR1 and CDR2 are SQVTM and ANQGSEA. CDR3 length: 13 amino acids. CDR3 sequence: CSVVSGFVETQYF. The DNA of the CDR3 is TGCAGCGTTGTGTCAGGGTTCGTAGAGACCCAGTACTTC.

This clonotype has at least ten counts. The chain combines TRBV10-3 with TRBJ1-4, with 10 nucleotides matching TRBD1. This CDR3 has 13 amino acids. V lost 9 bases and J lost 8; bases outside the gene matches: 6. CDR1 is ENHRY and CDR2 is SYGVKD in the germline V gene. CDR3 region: CAIGTGVGEKLFF. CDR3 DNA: TGTGCCATTGGGACAGGGGTAGGGGAAAAACTGTTTTTT.

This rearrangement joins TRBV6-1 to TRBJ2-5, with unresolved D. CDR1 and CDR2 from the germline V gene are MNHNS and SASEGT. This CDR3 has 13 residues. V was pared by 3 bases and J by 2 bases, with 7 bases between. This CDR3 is CASSEAVQETQYF. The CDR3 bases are TGTGCCAGCAGTGAGGCGGTTCAAGAGACCCAGTACTTC.

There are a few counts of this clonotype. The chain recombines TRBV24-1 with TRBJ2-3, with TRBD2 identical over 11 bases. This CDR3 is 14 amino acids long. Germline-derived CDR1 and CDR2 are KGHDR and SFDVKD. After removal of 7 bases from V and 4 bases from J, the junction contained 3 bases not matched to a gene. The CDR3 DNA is TGTGCCACCAGCATAGCGGGGGGGGCAGATACGCAGTATTTT. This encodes CATSIAGGADTQYF.

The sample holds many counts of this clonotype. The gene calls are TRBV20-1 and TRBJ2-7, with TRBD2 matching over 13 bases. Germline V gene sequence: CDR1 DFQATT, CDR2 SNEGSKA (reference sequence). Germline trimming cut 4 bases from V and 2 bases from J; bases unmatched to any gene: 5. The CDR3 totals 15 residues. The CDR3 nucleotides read TGCAGTGCTATCCGAGGGACTAGCGGGGCCTACGAGCAGTACTTC. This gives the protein CSAIRGTSGAYEQYF.

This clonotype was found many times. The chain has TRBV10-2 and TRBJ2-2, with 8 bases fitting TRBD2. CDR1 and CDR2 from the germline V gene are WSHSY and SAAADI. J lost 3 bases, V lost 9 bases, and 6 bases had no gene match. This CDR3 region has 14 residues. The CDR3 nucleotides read TGCGCCAGTGGGGCGCGGGGGGACACCGGGGAGCTGTTTTTT. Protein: CASGARGDTGELFF.

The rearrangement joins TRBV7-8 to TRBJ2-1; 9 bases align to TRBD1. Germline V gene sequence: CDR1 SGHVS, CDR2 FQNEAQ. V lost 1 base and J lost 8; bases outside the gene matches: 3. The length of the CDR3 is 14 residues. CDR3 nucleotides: TGTGCCAGCAGCTTAGGGACAGGGGAGGATGAGCAGTTCTTC. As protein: CASSLGTGEDEQFF. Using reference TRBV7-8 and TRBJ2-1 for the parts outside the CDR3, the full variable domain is GAGVSQSPRYKVAKRGQDVALRCDPISGHVSLFWYQQALGQGPEFLTYFQNEAQLDKSGLPSDRFFAERPEGSVSTLKIQRTQQEDSAVYLCASSLGTGEDEQFFGPGTRLTVL.

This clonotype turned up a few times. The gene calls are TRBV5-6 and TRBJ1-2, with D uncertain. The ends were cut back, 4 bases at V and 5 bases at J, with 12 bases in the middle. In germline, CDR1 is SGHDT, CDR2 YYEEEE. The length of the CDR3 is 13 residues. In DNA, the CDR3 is TGTGCCAGCAGCCCCCCGACGACTTATGGCTACACCTTC. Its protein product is CASSPPTTYGYTF.

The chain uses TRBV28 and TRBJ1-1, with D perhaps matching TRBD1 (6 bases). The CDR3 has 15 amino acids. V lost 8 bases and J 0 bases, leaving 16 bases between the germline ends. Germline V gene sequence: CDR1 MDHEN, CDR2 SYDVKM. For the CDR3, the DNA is TGTGCCAGCCCTAGGGCAGGGGACATGAACACTGAAGCTTTCTTT. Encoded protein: CASPRAGDMNTEAFF.

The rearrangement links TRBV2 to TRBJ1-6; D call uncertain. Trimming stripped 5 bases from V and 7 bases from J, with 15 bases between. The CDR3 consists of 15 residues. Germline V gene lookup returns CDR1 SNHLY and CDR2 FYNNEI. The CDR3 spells CASSPRRLENSPLHF. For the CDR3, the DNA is TGTGCCAGCAGTCCTAGACGGTTGGAGAATTCACCCCTCCACTTT.

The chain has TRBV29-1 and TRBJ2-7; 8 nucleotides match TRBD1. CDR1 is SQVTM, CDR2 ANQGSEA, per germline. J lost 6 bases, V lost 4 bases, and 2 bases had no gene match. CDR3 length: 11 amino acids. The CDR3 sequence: CSVADRAEQYF. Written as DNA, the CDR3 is TGCAGCGTTGCGGACAGGGCCGAGCAGTACTTC.

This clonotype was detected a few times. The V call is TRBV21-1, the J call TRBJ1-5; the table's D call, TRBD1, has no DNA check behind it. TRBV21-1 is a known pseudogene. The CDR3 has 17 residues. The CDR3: CASRMDRTEYSNQPQHF. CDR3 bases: TGTGCCAGCAGAATGGACAGGACCGAATATAGCAATCAGCCCCAGCATTTT.

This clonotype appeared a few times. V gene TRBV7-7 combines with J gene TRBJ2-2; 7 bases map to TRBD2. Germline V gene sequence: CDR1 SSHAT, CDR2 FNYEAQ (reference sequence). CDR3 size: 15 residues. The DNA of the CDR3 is TGTGCTAGCGGCAAGGGACTACCGAACACCGGGGAGCTGTTTTTT. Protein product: CASGKGLPNTGELFF.

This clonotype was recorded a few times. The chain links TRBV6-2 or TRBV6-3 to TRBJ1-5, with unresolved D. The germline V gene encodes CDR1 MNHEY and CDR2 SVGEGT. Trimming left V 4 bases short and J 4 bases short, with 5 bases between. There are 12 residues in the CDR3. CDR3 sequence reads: CASSSTNQPQHF. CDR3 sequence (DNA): TGTGCCAGCAGTTCCACGAATCAGCCCCAGCATTTT.

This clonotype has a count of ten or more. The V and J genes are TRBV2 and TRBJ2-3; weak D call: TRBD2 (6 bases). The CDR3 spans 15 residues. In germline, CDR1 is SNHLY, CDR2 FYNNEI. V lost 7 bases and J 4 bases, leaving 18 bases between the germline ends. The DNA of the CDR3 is TGTGCCAGCATTCGGGCGGGGATTACGGCAGATACGCAGTATTTT. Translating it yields CASIRAGITADTQYF.

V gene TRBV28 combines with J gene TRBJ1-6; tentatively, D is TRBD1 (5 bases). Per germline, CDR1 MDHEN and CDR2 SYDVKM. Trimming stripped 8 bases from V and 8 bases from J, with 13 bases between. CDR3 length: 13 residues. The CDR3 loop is CASGGDGYSPLHF. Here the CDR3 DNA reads TGTGCCAGCGGCGGGGACGGATATTCACCCCTCCACTTT.